These 30 T cell receptor beta chains were all obtained from the same sample, sequenced in a study of T cells in women clearing cervical HPV infection. Generated by immunoSEQ multiplex PCR, the TCRdb table keeps only in-frame clones and is missing some. The specimen's table records around 44,000 clones. The sample comprised blood buffy coat. The receptors shown here come from a woman aged 18 to 75 with a cervical HPV16 infection that either progressed to CIN3+ or cleared (not recorded which).

Remarks on this clone: The read gets to within 3 residues of the CDR3 end, and the germline J gene fills in the rest. The J gene is TRBJ1-2, the V gene TRBV14; the D is unclear. The CDR3 is 15 residues long. The germline gives CDR1 SGHDN, CDR2 FVKESK. V was pared by 1 base and J by 4 bases, with 13 bases between. This chain's CDR3 is CASSQAARNGYGYTF. The covered CDR3 bases are TGTGCCAGCAGCCAAGCGGCCAGGAACGGCTATGGC.

About this clone itself: The read terminates 3 residues ahead of where the CDR3 ends, so the germline J gene completes it. The rearrangement joins TRBV7-6 to TRBJ2-3, with 9 bases identical to TRBD2. Germline CDR1 SGHVS, CDR2 FNYEAQ. The CDR3 length is 16 residues. V trimming: 7 bases; J trimming: 5 bases; junction bases outside the gene matches: 13. CDR3 DNA (partial): TGTGCCAGCACAAAAGAGGGGCGGGGGGGAATAGATACG. Protein product: CASTKEGRGGIDT. The full-length CDR3 reads as CASTKEGRGGIDTQYF.

Considering frequency, this clone is medium-sized. The read ends 3 residues early relative to the CDR3; the germline J gene fills the gap. The gene calls are TRBV13 and TRBJ2-5; 8 nucleotides match TRBD2. Germline assignment: CDR1 PRHDT and CDR2 FYEKMQ (reference sequence). The CDR3 contains 17 residues. V was clipped by 0 bases and J by 1 base; unmatched bases: 7. The sequenced part of the CDR3 DNA is TGTGCCAGCAGCTTAGGGGGCGGGGGGACCCCCCAAGAGACC. The encoded protein is CASSLGGGGTPQET. The full-length CDR3 reads as CASSLGGGGTPQETQYF.

In regard to this clone: The read ends 3 residues shy of where the CDR3 ends; the end is completed using the germline J gene. In the same sample, other DNA sequences code for this CDR3. This rearrangement joins TRBV7-6 to TRBJ2-2; 7 bases map to TRBD1. Trimming at V came to 1 base and at J to 2 bases, leaving 1 base not matched to a gene. The CDR3 sequence is 15 residues long. Per germline, CDR1 SGHVS and CDR2 FNYEAQ. The sequenced CDR3 bases are TGTGCCAGCAGCTTAGGACAGGGAAACACCGGGGAG. This encodes CASSLGQGNTGE. The entire CDR3 sequence reads CASSLGQGNTGELFF.

Points on this clone: The read falls 3 residues short of the CDR3 end, and the missing part is taken from the germline J gene. The V gene is TRBV5-1, the J gene TRBJ2-7; D not resolved. CDR3 length: 16 residues. The germline gives CDR1 SGHRS, CDR2 YFSETQ. V shed 0 bases and J shed 0 bases, with 13 bases lying between them. The CDR3 spells CASSLARSSSSYEQYF. The part of the CDR3 DNA that was read is TGCGCCAGCAGCTTGGCCAGGTCCTCGAGCTCCTACGAG. The variable domain in full, with the rest retrieved from reference TRBV5-1 and TRBJ2-7, is KAGVTQTPRYLIKTRGQQVTLSCSPISGHRSVSWYQQTPGQGLQFLFEYFSETQRNKGNFPGRFSGRQFSNSRSEMNVSTLELGDSALYLCASSLARSSSSYEQYFGPGTRLTVT.

With regard to this clone: Read sequence stops 3 residues before the CDR3 end, and the germline J gene provides the missing end. The sample contains more than one DNA sequence encoding this CDR3. This chain connects TRBV28 to TRBJ2-5; tentative D call: TRBD1 (6 bases). Germline V gene sequence: CDR1 MDHEN, CDR2 SYDVKM. This CDR3 is built from 14 residues. Trimming cost V 3 bases and J 4 bases, with 12 bases left between them. This chain's CDR3 is CASSLDQGPETQYF. CDR3 bases read: TGTGCCAGCAGTTTGGATCAGGGGCCAGAGACC.

With respect to this clone: The sequenced fragment ends 3 residues before the CDR3 boundary, so the rest is inferred from the germline J gene. This chain joins TRBV5-6 and TRBJ2-3, with D tentatively TRBD2 (5 bases). The V end was cut by 4 bases, the J end by 5 bases, with 14 bases between. The CDR3 is made up of 14 amino acids. Per germline, CDR1 SGHDT and CDR2 YYEEEE. CDR3 DNA, as far as it was read: TGTGCCAGCAGCCCCGAGAGGGTGGGAGATACG. Its protein is CASSPERVGDT. The full CDR3 protein is CASSPERVGDTQYF.

Remarks on this clone: At one end, the junction sequence differs from germline, possibly due to a read error. The read stops 3 residues short of the end of the CDR3; the missing end is completed from the germline J gene. The chain recombines TRBV29-1 with TRBJ2-3; 8 bases align to TRBD2. The CDR3 is 15 residues long. Germline CDR1 and CDR2: SQVTM and ANQGSEA. The CDR3: CGVRRTSGYTDTQYF. CDR3 DNA, as far as it was read: TGCGGCGTCCGCCGTACTAGCGGATACACAGATACG.

Here the CDR3 reads CASNEGIAGGDYNEQFF. Incomplete CDR3 DNA: TGTGCCAGCAACGAGGGGATAGCGGGAGGGGATTACAATGAG. The chain couples TRBV6-2 or TRBV6-3 to TRBJ2-1; 11 nucleotides match TRBD2. Read sequence stops 3 residues before the CDR3 end, and the germline J gene provides the missing end. Germline V gene lookup returns CDR1 MNHEY and CDR2 SVGEGT. After removal of 7 bases from V and 4 bases from J, the junction contained 12 bases not matched to a gene. The CDR3 consists of 17 residues.

A remark on this clone: The read comes to an end 3 residues before the CDR3 does, leaving the germline J gene to fill in the end. The chain is built from TRBV2 and TRBJ2-2; D uncertain. CDR1 is SNHLY and CDR2 is FYNNEI in the germline V gene. The CDR3 covers 14 residues. The V and J ends lost 6 bases and 5 bases respectively, with 13 bases between them. The CDR3 loop reads CASSADFQTGELFF. Partial CDR3 DNA: TGTGCCAGCAGCGCCGACTTCCAAACCGGGGAG.

To note about this clone: The CDR3 end falls 3 residues outside the read, so it is completed with the germline J gene. V is TRBV5-1 and J is TRBJ2-2; tentative D call: TRBD1 (5 bases). V was trimmed by 0 bases and J by 5 bases, leaving 8 bases between them. Germline CDR1 SGHRS, CDR2 YFSETQ. The CDR3 is 14 residues long. CDR3: CASSLGGGTGELFF. The CDR3 bases that were read are TGCGCCAGCAGCTTGGGGGGCGGTACCGGGGAG.

Incomplete CDR3 DNA: TGTGCCAGCAGTGACAAGGGGCAGGGCACTGAA. It yields the protein CASSDKGQGTE. The entire CDR3 is CASSDKGQGTEAFF. The V gene is TRBV6-4, the J gene TRBJ1-1; D is perhaps TRBD1 (5 bases). The CDR3 is cut off 3 residues early in the read; its end comes from the germline J gene. The CDR3 runs 14 residues. Germline CDR1 and CDR2: MRHNA and SNTAGT. The V end lost 2 bases, the J end lost 4 bases, and 11 bases lay between the germline ends.

With respect to this clone: The read halts 3 residues ahead of the CDR3 end, with the missing end drawn from the germline J gene. The chain carries TRBV19 and TRBJ2-3; 11 positions match TRBD2. The ends lost 4 bases at V and 6 bases at J; junction bases unmatched: 6. From germline, CDR1 is LNHDA and CDR2 SQIVND (reference sequence). CDR3 length: 15 residues. CDR3 sequence reads: CASSTTSGKADTQYF. The part of the CDR3 DNA that was read is TGTGCCAGTAGTACGACTAGCGGGAAGGCGGATACG.

A note on this clone: The read gets to within 3 residues of the CDR3 end, and the germline J gene fills in the rest. The chain joins TRBV5-1 to TRBJ2-1, with D possibly matching TRBD2 (6 bases). Germline CDR1 reads SGHRS; CDR2 reads YFSETQ. CDR3 length: 15 residues. Trimming shortened V by 2 bases and J by 9 bases, and 18 bases separated the two germline ends. CDR3 DNA (partial): TGCGCCAGCAGCTTCCGGCGGGGCGACGGCGGTGAG. Translation gives CASSFRRGDGGE. The full CDR3 protein reads CASSFRRGDGGEQFF.

Comment on this clone: The DNA ends 3 residues before the CDR3 does, and the rest of the CDR3 is filled in from the germline J gene. The V call is TRBV7-2, the J call TRBJ2-6; maybe TRBD2 (5 bases). The germline V gene encodes CDR1 SGHTA and CDR2 FQGNSA. The CDR3 totals 15 residues. V lost 6 bases and J lost 1, with 10 bases in between. CDR3 DNA (partial): TGTGCCAGCAGTAGCGAGATGTCTGGGGCCAACGTC. Translation: CASSSEMSGANV. The full CDR3 reads CASSSEMSGANVLTF.

On this clone: The read is 3 residues too short to cover the CDR3 end, so that end is filled in from the germline J gene. The V and J genes are TRBV18 and TRBJ1-3, with unresolved D. CDR3 length: 15 residues. Trimming removed 0 bases at V and 0 bases at J, with 6 bases between. CDR1 is KGHSH, CDR2 LQKENI, per germline. The CDR3 spells CASSPPLLSGNTIYF. The DNA read from the CDR3 is TGTGCCAGCTCACCACCACTACTCTCTGGAAACACC. The whole variable domain, filled in from reference TRBV18 and TRBJ1-3, reads NAGVMQNPRHLVRRRGQEARLRCSPMKGHSHVYWYRQLPEEGLKFMVYLQKENIIDESGMPKERFSAEFPKEGPSILRIQQVVRGDSAAYFCASSPPLLSGNTIYFGEGSWLTVV.

Comment on this clone: The read terminates 3 residues ahead of where the CDR3 ends, so the germline J gene completes it. The J gene is TRBJ1-1, the V gene TRBV19, with 7 bases lining up with TRBD1. J gave up 3 bases and V 5 bases, and 9 bases lay outside the gene matches. The CDR3 is made up of 15 amino acids. The germline CDR1 and CDR2 sequences are LNHDA and SQIVND (reference sequence). CDR3 amino acids: CASSGTTGSDTEAFF. CDR3 bases read: TGTGCCAGTAGTGGAACGACAGGGAGCGACACTGAA.

Points on this clone: The missing CDR3 end, 3 residues past where the read stops, is filled in from the germline J gene. The chain carries TRBV29-1 and TRBJ1-2; the D gene is possibly TRBD1 (5 bases). This CDR3 is 11 amino acids long. The germline V gene encodes CDR1 SQVTM and CDR2 ANQGSEA. Trimming pared 7 bases from V and 7 bases from J, leaving 13 bases between. This chain's CDR3 is CSAPWGRGYTF. CDR3 DNA, as far as it was read: TGCAGCGCCCCCTGGGGCCGTGGC.

As to this clone: The read comes to an end 3 residues before the CDR3 does, leaving the germline J gene to fill in the end. The rearrangement uses TRBV30 and TRBJ1-3; D is undetermined. Germline assignment: CDR1 GTSNPN and CDR2 SVGIG (reference sequence). Deletions cut 4 bases from V and 4 bases from J, with 11 bases between. This CDR3 region has 13 residues. The chain's CDR3 is CAWTDLAGNTIYF. CDR3 bases read: TGTGCCTGGACGGACTTGGCGGGAAACACC. Full variable domain (outside the CDR3, taken from reference TRBV30 and TRBJ1-3): SQTIHQWPATLVQPVGSPLSLECTVEGTSNPNLYWYRQAAGRGLQLLFYSVGIGQISSEVPQNLSASRPQDRQFILSSKKLLLSDSGFYLCAWTDLAGNTIYFGEGSWLTVV.

Worth noting for this clone: The read ends 3 residues before the CDR3 terminus; that terminus is restored from the germline J gene. The V call is TRBV28, the J call TRBJ1-6, with D tentatively TRBD1 (5 bases). Per germline, CDR1 MDHEN and CDR2 SYDVKM. The V and J ends lost 2 bases and 8 bases respectively, with 13 bases between them. The CDR3 runs 15 residues. The CDR3 DNA, read in part, is TGTGCCAGCAGTTTAGATCAGGGTGAACATTCACCC. Translation: CASSLDQGEHSP. The CDR3 in its entirety is CASSLDQGEHSPLHF.

Worth noting for this clone: The CDR3 goes on 3 residues after the read ends, and that part is filled in from the germline J gene. The chain recombines TRBV5-5 with TRBJ2-1, with a weak D call TRBD2 (7 bases). V was clipped by 3 bases and J by 7 bases, with 17 bases between them. Germline V gene data show CDR1 as SGHKS and CDR2 as YYEKEE (reference sequence). The CDR3 length is 15 residues. CDR3 bases read: TGTGCCAGCAGCTCGGTCGGGGGGCTAAAGAATGAG. Translated, it gives CASSSVGGLKNE. The entire CDR3 reads CASSSVGGLKNEQFF.

Notes on this clone: The missing CDR3 end, 3 residues past where the read stops, is filled in from the germline J gene. The J gene is TRBJ1-1, the V gene TRBV7-9; tentative D call: TRBD1 (5 bases). V was trimmed by 0 bases and J by 6 bases, leaving 8 bases between them. Germline loops: CDR1 SEHNR, CDR2 FQNEAQ (reference sequence). The CDR3 totals 13 residues. CDR3: CASSLAPRAEAFF. The sequenced CDR3 bases are TGTGCCAGCAGCTTAGCCCCCAGGGCTGAA.

For this clone: The CDR3 is cut off 3 residues early in the read; its end comes from the germline J gene. The chain combines TRBV7-3 with TRBJ2-5; 8 bases agree with TRBD1. CDR1 is SGHTA, CDR2 FQGTGA, per germline. V lost 6 bases to trimming and J lost 2 bases; unmatched junction nucleotides: 8. The CDR3 loop spans 15 amino acids. The CDR3 DNA, read in part, is TGTGCCAGCAGGGGCCCCGGGACAGGACAAGAGACC. Protein: CASRGPGTGQET. The whole CDR3 sequence reads CASRGPGTGQETQYF.

As to this clone: The read gets to within 3 residues of the CDR3 end, and the germline J gene fills in the rest. This chain connects TRBV7-8 to TRBJ2-1; D might be TRBD2 (6 bases). Germline V CDR1 and CDR2: SGHVS, FQNEAQ. CDR3 length: 15 amino acids. Trimming took off 5 bases at V and 0 bases at J, with 11 bases between the two ends. The CDR3 region is CASSPQRVSYNEQFF. Partial CDR3 DNA: TGTGCCAGCAGCCCACAGCGGGTCTCCTACAATGAG.

Of note for this clone: The read finishes 3 residues shy of the CDR3 end, and the germline J gene is used to complete it. The V gene is TRBV4-2, the J gene TRBJ2-5, with 13 nucleotides matching TRBD2. The CDR3 covers 17 residues. CDR1 is LGHNA and CDR2 is YNFKEQ in the germline V gene. Germline trimming cut 4 bases from V and 6 bases from J; bases unmatched to any gene: 11. CDR3 residues: CASSPGLAGSLFQTQYF. The covered CDR3 bases are TGTGCCAGCAGCCCGGGACTAGCGGGGAGTCTGTTTCAGACC.

Details on this clone: Read data end 3 residues before the CDR3 end; the end is taken from the germline J gene. This chain uses TRBV13 with TRBJ2-1; 8 nucleotides align to TRBD1. CDR1 is PRHDT and CDR2 is FYEKMQ in the germline V gene (reference sequence). The V gene end was trimmed by 4 bases and the J gene end by 9 bases; junction bases not matched to a gene: 11. The CDR3 covers 15 residues. CDR3 in amino acids: CASSSAGTGVGEQFF. The CDR3 DNA, read in part, is TGTGCCAGCAGCTCCGCCGGGACAGGAGTTGGTGAG.

As concerns this clone: The sequence runs out 3 residues before the end of the CDR3; the remainder is reconstructed from the germline J gene. The chain uses TRBV18 and TRBJ2-6; TRBD2 aligns across 7 bases. The CDR3 runs to 16 residues. Germline V gene lookup returns CDR1 KGHSH and CDR2 LQKENI. V shed 4 bases, J shed 3 bases, and the junction held 6 bases outside the gene matches. CDR3 bases read: TGTGCCAGCTCACTCAGGGAGGGGCTTGGGGCCAACGTC. This gives the protein CASSLREGLGANV. The entire CDR3 sequence reads CASSLREGLGANVLTF. The full variable domain, with the rest looked up from reference TRBV18 and TRBJ2-6, is NAGVMQNPRHLVRRRGQEARLRCSPMKGHSHVYWYRQLPEEGLKFMVYLQKENIIDESGMPKERFSAEFPKEGPSILRIQQVVRGDSAAYFCASSLREGLGANVLTFGAGSRLTVL.

For this clone: With the read ending 3 residues before the CDR3 end, the germline J gene is used to fill in that end. The chain carries TRBV7-2 and TRBJ2-5, with TRBD2 matching 12 bases. V lost 6 bases and J lost 6; bases outside the gene matches: 8. The CDR3 runs to 15 residues. Germline assignment: CDR1 SGHTA and CDR2 FQGNSA. This chain's CDR3 is CASSTTSGGGQTQYF. CDR3 DNA (partial): TGTGCCAGCAGTACGACTAGCGGGGGAGGGCAGACC.

Remarks on this clone: Read sequence stops 3 residues before the CDR3 end, and the germline J gene provides the missing end. V is TRBV7-9 and J is TRBJ2-4; 7 nucleotides align to TRBD2. Germline values: CDR1 SEHNR, CDR2 FQNEAQ (reference sequence). The V segment lost 8 bases and the J segment 1 base; nucleotides outside the gene matches: 5. The CDR3 totals 14 residues. The sequenced CDR3 bases are TGTGCCAGCTCGGGGGGAAGGGCCAAAAACATT. It specifies CASSGGRAKNI. The whole CDR3 region reads CASSGGRAKNIQYF.

In the case of this clone: The missing CDR3 end, 3 residues past where the read stops, is filled in from the germline J gene. J is TRBJ2-3 and V is TRBV4-1, with 14 bases that match TRBD2. This CDR3 contains 17 residues. V lost 4 bases, J lost 3 bases, and 6 bases stayed unmatched. CDR1 and CDR2 (germline): MGHRA, YSYEKL. CDR3 bases read: TGCGCCAGCAGCCCGGGACTAGCGGGAGTTTTGACAGATACG. This codes for CASSPGLAGVLTDT. In full, the CDR3 reads CASSPGLAGVLTDTQYF.